The entry below describes one T cell receptor beta chain. Its antigen is currently unknown. Here immunoSEQ multiplex PCR was the method, and the copy in TCRdb shows in-frame clones only, minus some. The data contain more than 300,000 clones, roughly 89% of them singletons. This sample stems from a study of Ad26.COV2.S vaccination and SARS-CoV-2 variants. Study-level results: Vaccine recipients and placebo recipients showed similar non-spike TCR breadth.

The V and J ends lost 5 bases and 3 bases, in that order; junction bases with no gene match: 4. This CDR3 is 14 amino acids long. Germline V CDR1 and CDR2: SEHNR, FQNEAQ (reference sequence). The treatment is: 15 to 20 received Ad26.COV2.S at low or high dose, single or two shots; about 5 received placebo; per-sample allocation not given. Repertoires come from day 63 after the first vaccine or placebo injection. The origin of this receptor is a person aged 18-60 years who received the Ad26.COV2.S COVID-19 vaccine or a placebo. The input for sequencing was peripheral blood, taken in a trial of Ad26.COV2.S vaccine versus placebo. The chain combines TRBV7-9 with TRBJ1-1; 9 bases fit TRBD1. The CDR3 DNA reads as TGTGCCAGCAGCCGTGACAGGGGGGACACTGAAGCTTTCTTT. Protein: CASSRDRGDTEAFF.